Below are 15 T cell receptor beta chains sequenced from a single sample in a study of beta chain features in type 1 diabetes. The investigators reverse transcribed all of the isolated RNA, so they sequenced expressed TCRB transcripts. Generated by immunoSEQ multiplex PCR, the TCRdb table keeps only in-frame clones and is missing some. Here the sample spans around 500,000 clones, around 30% being singletons. The source material was naive CD4+ T cells from blood. Receptors were obtained from a man between 18 and 29 years old in good health.

The rearrangement links TRBV19 to TRBJ2-7, with 8 bases matching TRBD1. Germline values: CDR1 LNHDA, CDR2 SQIVND (reference sequence). The CDR3 loop spans 14 amino acids. Trimming took 4 bases from V and 3 from J; bases not matched to a gene: 5. The CDR3 loop reads CASSSRQGNYEQYF. CDR3 bases: TGTGCCAGTAGTAGTAGACAGGGGAACTACGAGCAGTACTTC.

The V call is TRBV7-9, the J call TRBJ1-2, with 9 nucleotides matching TRBD1. The CDR3 is made up of 12 amino acids. Germline CDR1 is SEHNR and CDR2 is FQNEAQ (reference sequence). V lost 4 bases and J lost 8; bases outside the gene matches: 2. DNA for the CDR3: TGTGCCAGCAGCTGGACAGGGGAAGGCTACACCTTC. Its translation is CASSWTGEGYTF.

This chain links TRBV6-1 with TRBJ2-3, with D possibly TRBD2 on 5 matching bases. The CDR3 has 16 residues. Germline V gives CDR1 MNHNS, CDR2 SASEGT. Trimming removed 2 bases from V and 4 bases from J, with 16 bases in between. The CDR3 spells CASSEPPLLGADTQYF. The CDR3 DNA is TGTGCCAGCAGTGAACCACCATTACTAGGCGCAGATACGCAGTATTTT.

V is TRBV6-1 and J is TRBJ1-2, with D possibly matching TRBD1 (5 bases). CDR1 and CDR2 (germline): MNHNS, SASEGT. The CDR3 totals 15 residues. V was clipped by 2 bases and J by 4 bases, with 14 bases between them. The CDR3 region has the DNA TGTGCCAGCAGTGAATCCGGCAGGGCCTCCTATGGCTACACCTTC. Encoded protein: CASSESGRASYGYTF.

This clone was detected once. The V gene is TRBV11-2, the J gene TRBJ2-5; TRBD2 agrees at 9 bases. Trimming removed 3 bases from V and 5 bases from J; junction bases left unmatched: 4. The CDR3 totals 14 residues. Looked up from germline, CDR1 is SGHAT and CDR2 is FQNNGV. In DNA form, the CDR3 reads TGTGCCAGCAGCTTTGGGACTAGCCGGGAGACCCAGTACTTC. Amino acids: CASSFGTSRETQYF.

This chain uses TRBV7-2 with TRBJ2-7; unclear D gene. Trimming removed 2 bases from V and 6 bases from J, with 14 bases in between. The CDR3 loop spans 14 amino acids. Germline V gives CDR1 SGHTA, CDR2 FQGNSA. CDR3 protein: CASSLPRTALEQYF. The DNA for the CDR3 is TGTGCCAGCAGCTTACCCCGGACGGCCCTCGAGCAGTACTTC.

The rearrangement links TRBV10-3 to TRBJ2-5, with 7 bases matching TRBD2. The ends lost 2 bases at V and 2 bases at J; junction bases unmatched: 2. The CDR3 loop spans 14 amino acids. CDR1 and CDR2 from the germline V gene are ENHRY and SYGVKD. CDR3 in amino acids: CAISEGTTQETQYF. The CDR3 DNA reads as TGTGCCATCAGTGAGGGGACTACTCAAGAGACCCAGTACTTC.

This chain uses TRBV19 with TRBJ2-5, with no clear D. The CDR3 is 13 residues long. Trimming stripped 4 bases from V and 1 base from J, with 7 bases between. Germline V gene lookup returns CDR1 LNHDA and CDR2 SQIVND (reference sequence). As DNA, the CDR3 is TGTGCCAGTAGTAACGTTATCCAAGAGACCCAGTACTTC. This sequence encodes CASSNVIQETQYF.

V is TRBV15 and J is TRBJ2-7, with 8 nucleotides matching TRBD2. Looked up from germline, CDR1 is LNHNV and CDR2 is YYDKDF (reference sequence). This CDR3 has 18 residues. The V and J ends lost 0 bases and 1 base, in that order; junction bases with no gene match: 11. CDR3 bases: TGTGCCACCAGCAGAGATCTCCCAGCGGGAGTACGATCCTACGAGCAGTACTTC. Translated: CATSRDLPAGVRSYEQYF.

This chain joins TRBV2 and TRBJ2-7, with unresolved D. Germline V gene sequence: CDR1 SNHLY, CDR2 FYNNEI. Trimming pared 2 bases from V and 13 bases from J, leaving 12 bases between. There are 11 residues in the CDR3. CDR3 loop: CASSEMDGRYF. CDR3 in DNA: TGTGCCAGCAGTGAAATGGACGGACGTTACTTC. Together with reference TRBV2 and TRBJ2-7, the CDR3 gives the full variable domain: EPEVTQTPSHQVTQMGQEVILRCVPISNHLYFYWYRQILGQKVEFLVSFYNNEISEKSEIFDDQFSVERPDGSNFTLKIRSTKLEDSAMYFCASSEMDGRYFGPGTRLTVT.

This chain joins TRBV7-2 and TRBJ2-3, with D possibly TRBD2 on 5 matching bases. The CDR3 is made up of 14 amino acids. The germline gives CDR1 SGHTA, CDR2 FQGNSA. V lost 1 base and J lost 4, with 9 bases in between. The CDR3 protein is CASSLEEVADTQYF. In nucleotides, the CDR3 is TGTGCCAGCAGCTTAGAGGAGGTAGCAGATACGCAGTATTTT. Complete variable domain (other parts from reference TRBV7-2 and TRBJ2-3): GAGVSQSPSNKVTEKGKDVELRCDPISGHTALYWYRQSLGQGLEFLIYFQGNSAPDKSGLPSDRFSAERTGGSVSTLTIQRTQQEDSAVYLCASSLEEVADTQYFGPGTRLTVL.

Here the CDR3 DNA reads TGTGCCAGCAGCCCTCGCGGGACTAGCGAGGCCAGGTGGCAGTTCTTC. Amino acids: CASSPRGTSEARWQFF. The genes are TRBV6-4 and TRBJ2-1; 10 bases fit TRBD2. V lost 6 bases and J lost 12; bases outside the gene matches: 17. CDR1 is MRHNA, CDR2 SNTAGT, per germline. CDR3 length equals 16 residues.

The chain couples TRBV27 to TRBJ2-7; D is uncertain. This CDR3 region has 17 residues. Germline-derived CDR1 and CDR2 are MNHEY and SMNVEV (reference sequence). Trimming cost V 3 bases and J 3 bases, with 21 bases left between them. The chain's CDR3 is CASSLFAGRPPGYEQYF. In DNA, the CDR3 is TGTGCCAGCAGTTTGTTCGCAGGCCGCCCCCCTGGCTACGAGCAGTACTTC.

The rearrangement uses TRBV7-2 and TRBJ2-3; TRBD2 matches 10 bases. Looked up from germline, CDR1 is SGHTA and CDR2 is FQGNSA. The CDR3 is 16 amino acids. The V gene end was trimmed by 4 bases and the J gene end by 0 bases; junction bases not matched to a gene: 4. CDR3 region: CASSSSSGSSTDTQYF. The CDR3 DNA is TGTGCCAGCAGCTCCTCTAGCGGGAGCAGCACAGATACGCAGTATTTT.

This clone showed up just a few times. The V and J genes are TRBV9 and TRBJ2-5; either TRBD1 or TRBD2 may supply D (6 bases each). In germline, CDR1 is SGDLS, CDR2 YYNGEE. The CDR3 is made up of 15 amino acids. V dropped 4 bases and J dropped 1 base, with 14 bases sitting between them. As DNA, the CDR3 is TGTGCCAGCAGCACCGCCGGGGGCCGCCAAGAGACCCAGTACTTC. It is translated as CASSTAGGRQETQYF.